The TCR beta chain under discussion was sequenced for a study of T cell repertoires in cytomegalovirus infection. Study-wide context: Carrying CMV and the relevant HLA type showed in public TCR beta signatures.

This clonotype was found a few times. What it recognizes is unknown. Each CDR3 protein is one row after TCRdb ran MiXCR on the reads. The sample yields 380,000 or so distinct CDR3 sequences, roughly 36% seen once. Study-wide results and caveats: HLA-C-restricted CMV clonotypes gave the most frequent clonotype in two of eight donors.

This TCR was recovered from a human donor in good health (CMV status not recorded). Some clones in this sample may be carry-over from other donors' samples. Sequenced material: cultured PBMCs, taken from culture after CMV antigen stimulation.

As DNA, the CDR3 is TGCGCCAGCAGCCAGGGACTTGGGGAAAAACTGTTTTTT. Protein product: CASSQGLGEKLFF. This chain uses TRBV4-3 with TRBJ1-4, with D perhaps TRBD1 (5 bases). The CDR3 has 13 residues. Germline V gene sequence: CDR1 LGHNA, CDR2 YSLEER. The V end was cut by 3 bases, the J end by 8 bases, with 10 bases between.